This entry features one T cell receptor (beta chain) sequence. This sample was included in a study of cytomegalovirus exposure and HLA in healthy donors. Here immunoSEQ multiplex PCR was the method, and the copy in TCRdb shows in-frame clones only, minus some. The sample holds over 35,000 clones, just under 95% seen once. Germline-derived CDR1 and CDR2 are SGHRS and YFSETQ. Germline trimming cut 4 bases from V and 6 bases from J; bases unmatched to any gene: 5. CDR3 length: 15 residues. The chain links TRBV5-1 to TRBJ2-3, with TRBD2 identical over 13 bases. This clonotype was obtained from a young man in good health and CMV-seronegative. The source material was PBMCs. CDR3 in DNA: TGCGCCAGCAGCACCGGACTAGCGGGGGCGGATACGCAGTATTTT. It translates to CASSTGLAGADTQYF.